A selection of T cell receptor beta chains follows, all from one sample in a study of early T cells in non-severe SARS-CoV-2 infection. MiXCR was run by TCRdb on the 5' RACE reads, yielding one entry per CDR3 protein. Of 55,000 to 65,000 distinct CDR3 sequences detected, approximately 9.3% appear once; the ten largest clones hold around 8.3%. The specimen sequenced was whole blood. All receptors derive from an adult who was a healthcare worker with PCR-confirmed SARS-CoV-2 infection or an uninfected control (not recorded which). The CDR3 runs from the conserved cysteine through the conserved F or W. A D gene is named only where the DNA matches it firmly. Only part of the rows carry a size: once, few, many, or a class if the clone is expanded.

V	size	D	J	CDR3	DNA
TRBV5-1	many	TRBD2	TRBJ2-1	CASSLTSSGFLFF	TGCGCCAGCAGCTTGACGTCTAGCGGGTTTCTGTTCTTC
TRBV20-1	few	TRBD1	TRBJ2-5	CSASPGQGLETQYF	TGCAGTGCTAGCCCGGGACAGGGGCTAGAGACCCAGTACTTC
TRBV7-9	many	TRBD2	TRBJ2-7	CASSYTSGESEQYF	TGTGCCAGCAGCTACACTAGCGGGGAGTCCGAGCAGTACTTC
TRBV6-1	many	.	TRBJ2-6	CASKEGASGANVLTF	TGTGCCAGCAAGGAGGGGGCGTCCGGGGCCAACGTCCTGACTTTC
TRBV2	.	.	TRBJ1-2	CASSVPQGFWVYTF	TGTGCCAGCAGTGTGCCCCAGGGGTTTTGGGTCTACACCTTC
TRBV5-1	many	TRBD2	TRBJ2-1	CASSWQTSVNEQFF	TGCGCCAGCAGCTGGCAGACTAGCGTCAATGAGCAGTTCTTC
TRBV7-9	many	.	TRBJ1-1	CASSLLRDTEAFF	TGTGCCAGCAGCCTTCTGAGGGACACTGAAGCTTTCTTT
TRBV20-1	few	TRBD2	TRBJ2-7	CSAEDLAGASYEQYF	TGCAGTGCCGAGGACCTAGCGGGAGCGTCCTACGAGCAGTACTTC
TRBV7-2	few	.	TRBJ2-2	CASSLVGRELFF	TGTGCCAGCAGCTTAGTGGGGCGGGAGCTGTTTTTT
TRBV6-2/TRBV6-3	.	TRBD2	TRBJ2-7	CASSYRSGSLFYEQYF	TGTGCCAGCAGTTACCGTAGCGGGAGCCTCTTTTACGAGCAGTACTTC
TRBV5-1	.	TRBD1	TRBJ2-7	CASSLGTGLTYEQYF	TGCGCCAGCAGCCTTGGGACAGGTCTCACCTACGAGCAGTACTTC
TRBV12-3/TRBV12-4	many	.	TRBJ2-3	CASSGGLYSSTDTQYF	TGTGCCAGCTCAGGGGGGCTATACTCTAGCACAGATACGCAGTATTTT
TRBV29-1	few	TRBD2	TRBJ2-1	CSVEIPGGSSYNEQFF	TGCAGCGTTGAAATTCCGGGCGGGAGCTCCTACAATGAGCAGTTCTTC
TRBV6-6	many	TRBD2	TRBJ2-2	CASSYAGLAGERTGELFF	TGTGCCAGCAGTTACGCCGGACTAGCGGGAGAGCGAACCGGGGAGCTGTTTTTT
TRBV12-3/TRBV12-4	many	.	TRBJ1-1	CASSPSGLVSEAFF	TGTGCCAGCAGTCCTTCAGGGCTAGTTTCTGAAGCTTTCTTT